This TCR beta chain originates from a study of shared clonotypes between healthy human individuals. Study-wide results and limits: Clonotype sharing among donors, it was expected, would be affected by sequencing depth. Estimated clonotype richness was generally higher in naive than memory subsets.

For each subset, genomic DNA was distributed in equal portions over several immunoSEQ plates. Clones were sequenced by immunoSEQ multiplex PCR, and TCRdb holds only the in-frame ones, with some missing. The table has roughly 2.1 million clones, roughly 91% seen once. A note on this clone: As yet, its antigen is unknown.

V was pared by 3 bases and J by 0 bases, with 13 bases between. The CDR3 length is 16 residues. Germline lookup yields CDR1 SGHTS and CDR2 YDEGEE. CD45RO-negative, CCR7-positively selected cells formed the naive CD8 fraction, excluding terminally differentiated effector memory CD45RA+ cells. Donors comprised only Caucasian adults living in Nashville, Tennessee. The specimen sequenced was naive CD8+ T cells from PBMCs. This TCR came from a man aged 18 to 30 in good health. Some clones in this sample may be carry-over from other donors' samples. The V gene is TRBV5-8, the J gene TRBJ2-1; unclear D gene. CDR3 DNA sequence: TGTGCCAGCAGCTGGGGATACGATTACTCCTACAATGAGCAGTTCTTC. This codes for CASSWGYDYSYNEQFF.